This is a list of T cell receptor beta chains from one sample in a study of a mutant IDH1 vaccine in newly diagnosed glioma. For these receptors, no antigen is known. The assay was immunoSEQ multiplex PCR, and TCRdb's table has in-frame clones only and misses some. In the table there are around 31,000 clones, roughly 80% of which are singletons. The sequences come from PBMCs, collected from a glioma patient whose treatment included an IDH1 peptide vaccine. The receptors stem from a man aged 25 to 45 with glioma. Each CDR3 is given with its conserved first and last residue. The order of the fields is V gene, CDR3 protein.

>TRBV21-1
CASSNGGDYGYTF
>TRBV27
CASRARQGGFHTF
>TRBV2
CASRTDPGGQGGEQYF
>TRBV28
CASSSFTDTQYF
>TRBV5-4
CASSSPGQRRYEQYF
>TRBV19
CASSTSRGRTYEQYF
>TRBV2
CASSLWRQGALLYSNQPQHF
>TRBV2
CASSPGRNYGYTF
>TRBV9
CASRPLAGGIVNEQFF
>TRBV29-1
CSVGGRGNYNEQFF
>TRBV5-4
CASSSRRTTDTQYF
>TRBV5-1
CASRPAGVPYEQYF
>TRBV11-3
CASSLGETQYF
>TRBV6-1
CASSSTGLAFF
>TRBV7-9
CASRTPGLAGYNEQFF
>TRBV12-2
CASRLAPGFLLAKNIQYF
>TRBV12-5
CASGRGTGVTDTQYF
>TRBV6-1
CASIKTGNYGYTF
>TRBV30
CAWSVAPSASYNEQFF
>TRBV5-1
CASIAGGPTDTQYF
>TRBV27
CASSFERFQPQHF
>TRBV10-1
CASSQNRGKETEAFF
>TRBV2
CASNRAGGRTYNEQFF
>TRBV12-5
CASGLVRGNEQYF
>TRBV13
CASSFQETQYF
>TRBV7-8
CASRRDWGETQYF
>TRBV10-1
CASRYRGRESRRQFF
>TRBV6-4
CASSGTGGTQYF
>TRBV6-5
CASSPLGRMDYGYTF
>TRBV5-1
CASSLVAGKQETQYF
>TRBV5-4
CASSLETDTEAFF
>TRBV6-5
CASSYWGQTNYGYTF